The text below deals with one T cell receptor beta chain. This entry is derived from a study of blood T cell repertoires in COVID-19. On the study more broadly: Cohort 3 recovered donors had two negative PCRs, clearance, or symptom resolution.

Adults between roughly 18 and 95 years of age took part from 24 US areas. In the original workflow: Reference gene primers were amplified, and this amplification served to estimate nucleated cell counts. Repertoires were generated with immunoSEQ multiplex PCR, while TCRdb's copy carries only in-frame clones and drops some. V and J calls and clone size are as listed in that table; D and trimming were resolved from the DNA. The sample lists hundreds of thousands of clones, 86% occurring once. Germline CDR1 WSHSY, CDR2 SAAADI. V shed 7 bases and J 7 bases; nucleotides not matched to a gene: 4. The CDR3 extends over 13 amino acids.

The rearrangement links TRBV10-2 to TRBJ1-1; 12 positions match TRBD1. Sequenced: PBMCs or T cells enriched from blood (not recorded which). The receptor's source is a woman aged 50 to 60 in a cohort exposed to, infected with or recovered from COVID-19 (not recorded which). CDR3 DNA: TGCGCCAGCAAGGGACAGGGGGCCGGTGAAGCTTTCTTT. Protein sequence: CASKGQGAGEAFF.